This T cell receptor beta chain was captured by sequencing in a study of tumor-infiltrating lymphocytes in primary liver carcinoma. Study as a whole: Men and women, 30 to 69 years of age, made up the patients.

Study-level results: Only about 7.5-24% of top clones were detected in all five tumor regions. Tumor-adjacent and tumor-blood pairs shared less of their repertoires than tumor region pairs shared.

This CDR3 spans 17 amino acids. CDR1 is SGHRS and CDR2 is YFSETQ in the germline V gene. A note on this clonotype: No antigen is known for it. The junction differs from germline at one of its ends, possibly a read error.

Both RNA and DNA were isolated together from around 20-30 mg of bulk tissue that had not been sorted. The authors sampled five separate regions per tumor. cDNA specific to TCR beta was made from roughly 500 ng of total RNA, with a constant-region primer employed for priming. Amplification in three nested multiplex PCR rounds with slightly modified ARM-PCR gave rise to TCR beta libraries. Use of TRBV1-TRBV30 forward primers with a C-beta reverse primer characterized the first two PCR rounds, which lasted about 10 cycles each. TCRdb reprocessed the multiplex PCR reads via MiXCR and lists one record per CDR3 protein. In the table there are about 70,000 distinct CDR3 sequences, almost 70% of which are singletons.

Sequences were obtained from liver tumor tissue from sampling region 4. Subset in this sample: tumor region T4, right-lateral pole. The genes are TRBV5-1 and TRBJ2-1, with TRBD2 identical over 13 bases. This TCR came from a man aged 35-49 years with primary liver carcinoma and hepatitis B virus infection. CDR3: CSSSLEVGLAGHNEQFF. CDR3 nucleotide sequence: TGCTCCAGCAGCTTGGAGGTGGGACTAGCGGGACACAATGAGCAGTTCTTC.